The clone carrying this T cell receptor (beta chain) was observed many times. This sample is drawn from a study of molecular identifiers for immune sequencing clone quantification. The CDR3 contains 17 residues. The V segment lost 3 bases and the J segment 6 bases; nucleotides outside the gene matches: 12. The germline V gene has CDR1 SGDLS and CDR2 YYNGEE. Naive CD8 sequencing libraries were generated from 20,000 to 1,000,000 sorted cells, with 10%, 30% or 50% RNA as input. Isolation of naive CD8 T cells was achieved by sorting on a CD8+CD4-CCR7+CD45RA+ phenotype. Previously described methods and listed TCR primers were employed for the bulk TCR libraries. TCRdb redid the calling of the PCR reads with MiXCR, one entry per CDR3 protein. The sample has approximately 320,000 distinct CDR3 sequences, 24% seen once; the top ten hold 0.65% to 0.95%.

This TCR came from a human donor in good health. Some libraries in this study had Jurkat cell RNA spiked in. This rearrangement joins TRBV9 to TRBJ1-6; the match to TRBD1 covers 7 bases. The specimen sequenced was naive CD8+ T cells from blood, with Jurkat cell RNA spiked in. Subset: FACS-sorted CD8+CD4-CCR7+CD45RA+ naive T cells. DNA of the CDR3: TGTGCCAGCAGCGAACGGGACAGCTCCCACATTAATTCACCCCTCCACTTT. Translation gives CASSERDSSHINSPLHF.